This T cell receptor (beta chain) was identified in a study of blood T cell repertoires in COVID-19. The overall study: The origin of the acute and convalescent COVID-19 samples was the United States, Italy and Spain. In each case, the material was cDNA or gDNA derived from T cells, B-cell-depleted T cells, or PBMCs.

This CDR3 spans 12 amino acids. The J segment lost 11 bases and the V segment lost 1 base, leaving 3 bases of the junction unmatched. CDR1 and CDR2 from the germline V gene are SGHKS and YYEKEE (reference sequence). Data came from immunoSEQ multiplex PCR; TCRdb stores just in-frame clones and leaves some out. Of 150,000 to 200,000 clones in the sample, over 75% were seen once. This receptor was obtained from a man aged 40-55 years who had recovered from COVID-19. This chain connects TRBV5-5 to TRBJ1-5; 7 positions agree with TRBD1. Sequenced material: PBMCs or T cells enriched from blood (not recorded which). The CDR3 protein is CASSLQGVAQHF. CDR3 in DNA: TGTGCCAGCAGCTTGCAGGGGGTCGCCCAGCATTTT.